The source of this T cell receptor beta chain is a study of T cell repertoires in cytomegalovirus infection. Study details: Recently identified HLA-C-restricted CMV epitopes were among the peptides used. TCR beta signatures that were public indicated CMV infection and matching HLA type. Notes on the study in general: Carriage of CMV together with the relevant HLA was identifiable through cumulative public TCR beta family frequency. Ex vivo responses were dominated by HLA-C-restricted CMV-specific TCR beta clonotypes.

In this sample, this clonotype turned up many times. Antigen unknown. TCRdb re-called the reads with MiXCR, one entry per CDR3 protein. This sample yields approximately 730,000 distinct CDR3 sequences, of which 33% are seen a single time; 18% belongs to the top ten. Germline V gene lookup returns CDR1 SGHKS and CDR2 YYEKEE (reference sequence). Trimming removed 4 bases at V and 8 bases at J, with 10 bases between. CDR3 length: 12 residues. Here the sequenced sample was cultured PBMCs, taken from culture after CMV antigen stimulation. This sequence joins TRBV5-5 and TRBJ2-1, with a weak D call TRBD2 (6 bases). The receptor's source is a human donor in good health (CMV status not recorded). Some clones in this sample may be carry-over from other donors' samples. CDR3 region: CASSGGLHEQFF. The CDR3 DNA sequence: TGTGCCAGCAGCGGAGGACTACATGAGCAGTTCTTC.